The sequence of this T cell receptor beta chain was determined in a study of a mutant IDH1 vaccine in newly diagnosed glioma. Study in general: Once 4-6 weeks had passed after radiotherapy alone, vaccination started, or it started with temozolomide cycles.

The time point here: week 11, during vaccination. In the vaccine, a single dose held 300 ug of the mutant IDH1 20-mer peptide, along with topical imiquimod. Clones were read by immunoSEQ multiplex PCR, and TCRdb kept only the in-frame ones, dropping some. The sample holds 60,000 to 75,000 clones, about 84% seen once. Note on this clone: The target antigen is unknown.

Germline values: CDR1 LNHDA, CDR2 SQIVND (reference sequence). Deletions cut 7 bases from V and 9 bases from J, with 10 bases between. The length of the CDR3 is 11 residues. The TCR was taken from a man under 40 with glioma. The rearrangement links TRBV19 to TRBJ2-1; D gene uncertain. The sample in question was PBMCs, obtained from a glioma patient whose treatment included an IDH1 peptide vaccine. CDR3 protein: CASKGGIEQFF. DNA of the CDR3: TGTGCCAGTAAGGGCGGTATTGAGCAGTTCTTC.